The 32 T cell receptor beta chains reported below all come from one sample, sequenced in a study of tumor-infiltrating lymphocytes in primary liver carcinoma. TCR beta cDNA was made from 450 to 500 ng total RNA with a constant-region primer. Construction of TCR beta libraries relied on three successive nested multiplex PCR rounds employing slightly modified ARM-PCR. With TRBV1-TRBV30 forward primers and a C-beta reverse primer, the first two PCR rounds were run for approximately 9 cycles each. TCRdb reprocessed the multiplex PCR reads via MiXCR and lists one record per CDR3 protein. This table has 95,000 to 100,000 distinct CDR3 sequences, about 67% appearing once. Extraction of RNA together with DNA used about 18-31 mg of unsorted bulk tissue. Sample: liver tumor tissue from sampling region 2. The subset is: tumor region T2, inferior pole. These receptors were obtained from an older woman with primary liver carcinoma and hepatitis B virus infection.

Worth noting for this clonotype: It is likely a read error, because the conserved phenylalanine at the end of the CDR3 is missing. The chain carries TRBV11-3 and TRBJ1-2; D is unclear. Germline V gene data show CDR1 as SGHNT and CDR2 as YENEEA. The length of the CDR3 is 14 residues. Trimming took 8 bases from V and 6 from J, leaving 19 bases between them. CDR3 amino acids: CASALATVLDGYTS. CDR3 DNA: TGTGCCAGCGCCTTAGCGACGGTTCTTGATGGCTACACCTCC.

Details on this clonotype: The junction does not match germline at one end; this may be a read error. This sequence joins TRBV4-2 and TRBJ2-7; D assignment may be TRBD1 or TRBD2 (5 bases each). Germline CDR1 reads LGHNA; CDR2 reads YNFKEQ. The CDR3 is made up of 15 amino acids. For the CDR3, the DNA is TGTGCCGGCAGCCAAGACCCAATGGGGCGGGACGAGCAGTACTTC. This translates into CAGSQDPMGRDEQYF.

The chain employs TRBV12-3 or TRBV12-4 and TRBJ1-2; D gene uncertain. V was cut by 3 bases and J by 5 bases, with 16 bases left in between. The CDR3 totals 15 residues. The CDR3 is CASSLRQITYYGYTF. The CDR3 DNA reads as TGTGCCAGCAGTTTGAGGCAGATAACGTATTATGGCTACACCTTC.

This clonotype was counted once. V gene TRBV9 combines with J gene TRBJ2-2; no clear D. Between the trimmed V and J ends, which lost 4 bases and 7 bases, there was a span of 8 bases. This CDR3 has 12 residues. CDR1 and CDR2 (germline): SGDLS, YYNGEE. This CDR3 is CASSLQGGELFF. Written as DNA, the CDR3 is TGTGCCAGCAGCCTCCAAGGCGGGGAGCTGTTTTTT.

About this clonotype itself: A single base separates this from a much larger clone, so it may be a read error. The chain joins TRBV5-4 to TRBJ2-1; 10 bases fit TRBD1. Per the germline V gene, CDR1 is SGHNT and CDR2 is YYREEE (reference sequence). The CDR3 is 15 amino acids. The CDR3 region is CATSLGQGETNEQFF. CDR3 nucleotides: TGTGCCACCAGCCTCGGACAGGGGGAAACCAATGAGCAGTTCTTC.

Remarks on this clonotype: A read error may explain this, as a much larger clone is one base away. The chain couples TRBV7-9 to TRBJ2-7, with 8 bases lining up with TRBD2. This CDR3 contains 14 residues. Per the germline V gene, CDR1 is SEHNR and CDR2 is FQNEAQ (reference sequence). The CDR3 sequence is CANSSRGGVYEQYF. CDR3 coding DNA: TGTGCCAACAGCTCCCGGGGGGGCGTCTACGAGCAGTACTTC.

Concerning this clonotype: The conserved closing phenylalanine or tryptophan is absent in this CDR3, likely reflecting a read error. The chain is built from TRBV6-5 and TRBJ2-3; 12 nucleotides line up with TRBD1. This CDR3 is 15 amino acids long. Germline CDR1 reads MNHEY; CDR2 reads SVGAGI. This CDR3 is CASSFGTGGADKQYL. The CDR3 nucleotides are TGTGCCAGCAGTTTTGGGACAGGGGGCGCAGATAAGCAGTATCTT.

Only a few counts were recorded for this clonotype. The chain uses TRBV12-3 or TRBV12-4 and TRBJ1-1, with D possibly matching TRBD1 (6 bases). V was cut by 7 bases and J by 3 bases, with 15 bases left in between. The CDR3 extends over 14 amino acids. CDR3 coding DNA: TGTGCCAGCAACCAAGGGGGGGGCTACACTGAAGCTTTCTTT. The encoded protein is CASNQGGGYTEAFF.

A word on this clonotype: The junction shows a germline mismatch at one end, possibly a read error. This chain links TRBV11-2 with TRBJ2-3; 8 bases match TRBD2. CDR1 and CDR2 (germline): SGHAT, FQNNGV. The CDR3 extends over 15 amino acids. The CDR3 sequence: CASSHGLAGPDMQYF. The CDR3, as DNA: TGTGCCAGCAGCCATGGACTAGCAGGCCCAGATATGCAGTATTTT.

J is TRBJ1-2 and V is TRBV6-1; the D is unclear. Germline V lookup: CDR1 MNHNS, CDR2 SASEGT. The CDR3 extends over 15 amino acids. Trimming left V 5 bases short and J 3 bases short, with 16 bases between. CDR3 coding DNA: TGTGCCAGCAGTTATACCCGGGCGGTAGACTATGGCTACACCTTC. Amino acids: CASSYTRAVDYGYTF.

The chain uses TRBV4-1 and TRBJ2-5; 10 bases are shared with TRBD1. J was trimmed by 5 bases and V by 9 bases; bases with no gene match: 15. This CDR3 spans 16 amino acids. The germline V gene has CDR1 MGHRA and CDR2 YSYEKL. CDR3 in DNA: TGCGCCAGTTGCCAAGAGACAGGGGGCGAAGGGGAGACCCAGTACTTC. Encoded protein: CASCQETGGEGETQYF.

Remarks on this clonotype: Germline is not matched at one junction end, which may reflect a read error. The chain links TRBV5-5 to TRBJ2-5; D possibly corresponds to TRBD2 (5 bases). Germline loops: CDR1 SGHKS, CDR2 YYEKEE (reference sequence). The CDR3 has 15 residues. The CDR3 region is CPSSFGLVSQETQYF. Written as DNA, the CDR3 is TGTCCCAGCAGCTTTGGACTCGTGAGCCAAGAGACCCAGTACTTC. Drawing the rest from reference TRBV5-5 and TRBJ2-5, the complete variable domain is DAGVTQSPTHLIKTRGQQVTLRCSPISGHKSVSWYQQVLGQGPQFIFQYYEKEERGRGNFPDRFSARQFPNYSSELNVNALLLGDSALYLCPSSFGLVSQETQYFGPGTRLLVL.

Comment on this clonotype: A read error may explain this, as a much larger clone is one base away. The gene calls are TRBV5-4 and TRBJ2-2; D is possibly TRBD2 (5 bases). The germline V gene encodes CDR1 SGHNT and CDR2 YYREEE (reference sequence). CDR3 length: 16 residues. The CDR3 DNA reads TGTTCCAGCAGCTTGTTCCTAGCCATGAACACCGGGGAGCTGTTTTTT. Its protein product is CSSSLFLAMNTGELFF.

The table lists this clonotype with a few counts. At one end the junction does not follow the germline gene, possibly because of a read error. The J gene is TRBJ2-2, the V gene TRBV29-1; a weak D match, TRBD1 (6 bases). CDR1 and CDR2 (germline): SQVTM, ANQGSEA. The CDR3 has 15 residues. The CDR3 DNA reads TGTAGCGCCCGTGCCGGGACAACGAACACCAGGGAGCTGTTTTTT. It encodes CSARAGTTNTRELFF.

This clonotype came up once. This likely comes from a read error, as the CDR3 has no conserved phenylalanine or tryptophan at its end. The chain has TRBV12-3 or TRBV12-4 and TRBJ1-1; D is perhaps TRBD1 (6 bases). The CDR3 sequence is 14 residues long. With 6 bases removed from V and 4 bases from J, the gap between germline ends came to 15 bases. The CDR3 coding sequence is TGTGCCAGCAGCCCGCAGGGGTGGCTCACTGAAGCTTTCTGT. Translating gives CASSPQGWLTEAFC.

V gene TRBV29-1 combines with J gene TRBJ2-1, with D unclear. V lost 2 bases, J lost 7 bases, and 9 bases lay in between. CDR1 and CDR2 (germline): SQVTM, ANQGSEA. The CDR3 spans 12 residues. CDR3 coding DNA: TGCAGCGTTGAATGGTTATGGAATGAGCAGTTCTTC. It translates to CSVEWLWNEQFF.

A note on this clonotype: A read error is possible here, since a much larger clone lies one base away. V usage is TRBV5-1 and J usage is TRBJ2-2, with a weak D call TRBD2 (6 bases). The CDR3 totals 14 residues. From germline, CDR1 is SGHRS and CDR2 YFSETQ. CDR3 in amino acids: CASTLEGGAGELFF. In DNA, the CDR3 is TGCGCCAGCACCTTGGAGGGTGGCGCCGGGGAGCTGTTTTTT.

This clonotype occurred many times. The V and J genes are TRBV7-9 and TRBJ2-7; 12 bases match TRBD2. Losses at the gene ends were 6 bases for V and 6 bases for J; bases not matched to a gene: 9. This CDR3 spans 15 amino acids. Germline CDR1 SEHNR, CDR2 FQNEAQ (reference sequence). CDR3 in amino acids: CASSSLGLAGAEQYF. DNA for the CDR3: TGTGCCAGCAGTAGTTTGGGACTAGCGGGTGCCGAGCAGTACTTC.

As for this clonotype: This may come from a read error, since a much larger clone is one base off. The CDR3 region has the DNA TGTGCCAGCACCTTGGGGCGCCTGGGTGGCTACACCTTC. Amino acid sequence: CASTLGRLGGYTF. V is TRBV28 and J is TRBJ1-2, with D maybe TRBD1 (5 bases). CDR1 and CDR2 from the germline V gene are MDHEN and SYDVKM. The CDR3 spans 13 residues. V lost 7 bases and J 7 bases, leaving 16 bases between the germline ends.

This clonotype was observed many times. The chain combines TRBV10-2 with TRBJ1-2; D gene uncertain. CDR1 is WSHSY, CDR2 SAAADI, per germline. The V gene lost 7 bases and the J gene lost 13 bases, with 16 bases spanning the gap. The CDR3 is 11 residues long. For the CDR3, the DNA is TGCGCCAGCAAGACCGGGAGGGTAACCACCTTC. It encodes CASKTGRVTTF.

A note on this clonotype: One base away lies a much larger clone, so this may be a sequencing read error. The V and J genes are TRBV5-1 and TRBJ2-3; 8 bases fit TRBD1. Germline loops: CDR1 SGHRS, CDR2 YFSETQ. CDR3 size: 15 residues. With 4 bases clipped from V and 2 bases from J, the junction kept 6 bases outside the gene matches. The CDR3 DNA is TGCGCCAGCAGCGGCCGGACAGGGAACACAGATACGCAGTATTTT. Amino acid sequence: CASSGRTGNTDTQYF.

As for this clonotype: Sequence at one end of the junction differs from germline and may be a read error. V and J are TRBV11-2 and TRBJ2-1; D is possibly TRBD2 (7 bases). The CDR3 extends over 16 amino acids. CDR1 and CDR2 from the germline V gene are SGHAT and FQNNGV. The DNA for the CDR3 is TGTGCCAGCAGCATAGCCCGGGGGGCGGCCAACAATGAGGAGTTCTTC. Translation: CASSIARGAANNEEFF. The whole variable domain, filled in from reference TRBV11-2 and TRBJ2-1, reads EAGVAQSPRYKIIEKRQSVAFWCNPISGHATLYWYQQILGQGPKLLIQFQNNGVVDDSQLPKDRFSAERLKGVDSTLKIQPAKLEDSAVYLCASSIARGAANNEEFFGPGTRLTVL.

The chain employs TRBV11-3 and TRBJ2-1; TRBD2 matches at 8 bases. This CDR3 has 15 residues. Germline V gene data show CDR1 as SGHNT and CDR2 as YENEEA. J gave up 9 bases and V 1 base, and 8 bases lay outside the gene matches. CDR3 sequence (DNA): TGTGCCAGCAGCTTAGGAACTAGCGGAAGGCCTGAGCAGTTCTTC. Translation: CASSLGTSGRPEQFF.

The count of this clonotype is one. One end of the junction is discordant with germline, which a read error may explain. This rearrangement joins TRBV5-1 to TRBJ1-1; weak D call: TRBD1 (5 bases). Per the germline V gene, CDR1 is SGHRS and CDR2 is YFSETQ. This CDR3 contains 14 residues. The CDR3 coding sequence is TGCGCGAGCAGCTTGGGGCAGGAGGTTGCTGAAACTTTCTTT. This translates into CASSLGQEVAETFF.

With respect to this clonotype: Because the CDR3 is missing its conserved closing phenylalanine or tryptophan, this is likely a read error. This chain connects TRBV11-3 to TRBJ2-3; 7 bases fit TRBD1. The CDR3 is 17 amino acids. CDR1 and CDR2 (germline): SGHNT, YENEEA. Trimming cost V 7 bases and J 1 base; bases outside gene matches: 14. The CDR3 nucleotides read TGTGCCAGCAACTCTCGGTCCCTTGACAGGGGCACAGATACGCAGTATTTG. It yields the protein CASNSRSLDRGTDTQYL.

The sample holds many counts of this clonotype. This sequence joins TRBV28 and TRBJ2-1; 12 bases are shared with TRBD2. The CDR3 has 16 residues. Germline V CDR1 and CDR2: MDHEN, SYDVKM. Trimming took 5 bases from V and 7 from J; bases not matched to a gene: 9. Here the CDR3 reads CASSGLAGRAYNEQFF. The CDR3 DNA reads as TGTGCCAGCAGTGGACTAGCGGGAAGGGCGTATAATGAGCAGTTCTTC.

Ten or more counts support this clonotype. V usage is TRBV6-5 and J usage is TRBJ2-3; TRBD2 matches 8 bases. The length of the CDR3 is 17 residues. V was pared by 1 base and J by 1 base, with 7 bases of the junction left unmatched. Germline CDR1 is MNHEY and CDR2 is SVGAGI. CDR3 coding DNA: TGTGCCAGCAGTTACTTCCCGACGGGAGGGGGCACAGATACGCAGTATTTT. Translation: CASSYFPTGGGTDTQYF.

Remarks on this clonotype: The junction differs from germline at one of its ends, possibly a read error. The rearrangement joins TRBV6-1 to TRBJ2-7; 11 bases line up with TRBD1. Germline V lookup: CDR1 MNHNS, CDR2 SASEGT. The length of the CDR3 is 15 residues. The CDR3 nucleotides are TGTGCTAGCACCAACTGGACAGGGGGCACCTACGAGCAGTACTTC. Its protein product is CASTNWTGGTYEQYF.

As for this clonotype: Compared with germline, one end of the junction differs, possibly owing to a read error. The chain has TRBV11-1 and TRBJ2-2; D is uncertain. Looked up from germline, CDR1 is SGHAT and CDR2 is FQDESV (reference sequence). The CDR3 has 14 amino acids. DNA of the CDR3: TGTGTCAGCAGACCGAACATTGACACCGGGGAGCTGTTTTTT. It encodes CVSRPNIDTGELFF. The full variable domain, rest sourced from reference TRBV11-1 and TRBJ2-2, is EAEVAQSPRYKITEKSQAVAFWCDPISGHATLYWYRQILGQGPELLVQFQDESVVDDSQLPKDRFSAERLKGVDSTLKIQPAELGDSAMYLCVSRPNIDTGELFFGEGSRLTVL.

This rearrangement joins TRBV11-3 to TRBJ2-3, with 7 bases lining up with TRBD2. The CDR3 has 19 residues. Trimming at V came to 6 bases and at J to 6 bases, leaving 24 bases not matched to a gene. The germline CDR1 and CDR2 sequences are SGHNT and YENEEA. The CDR3 DNA sequence: TGTGCCAGCAGTCCCGTGGCTAGCGGATTAACATTCCAACGGGATACGCAGTATTTT. As protein: CASSPVASGLTFQRDTQYF.

Remarks on this clonotype: A junction boundary mismatches the germline segment, possibly from a read error. This sequence joins TRBV4-1 and TRBJ1-1, with D perhaps TRBD1 (5 bases). The germline CDR1 and CDR2 sequences are MGHRA and YSYEKL. The CDR3 consists of 17 residues. The CDR3 nucleotides are TGCGCCAGCGGCCAAGCGTCTACAGGAGGTATGGGTACTGAAGCTTTCTTT. Translated, it gives CASGQASTGGMGTEAFF.

V gene TRBV7-2 combines with J gene TRBJ2-7; 7 nucleotides line up with TRBD1. V shed 1 base, J shed 2 bases, and the junction held 2 bases outside the gene matches. Per germline, CDR1 SGHTA and CDR2 FQGNSA. The CDR3 is 14 residues long. Here the CDR3 reads CTSSLGGTAYEQYF. CDR3 DNA sequence: TGTACCAGCAGCTTAGGTGGGACAGCCTACGAGCAGTACTTC.